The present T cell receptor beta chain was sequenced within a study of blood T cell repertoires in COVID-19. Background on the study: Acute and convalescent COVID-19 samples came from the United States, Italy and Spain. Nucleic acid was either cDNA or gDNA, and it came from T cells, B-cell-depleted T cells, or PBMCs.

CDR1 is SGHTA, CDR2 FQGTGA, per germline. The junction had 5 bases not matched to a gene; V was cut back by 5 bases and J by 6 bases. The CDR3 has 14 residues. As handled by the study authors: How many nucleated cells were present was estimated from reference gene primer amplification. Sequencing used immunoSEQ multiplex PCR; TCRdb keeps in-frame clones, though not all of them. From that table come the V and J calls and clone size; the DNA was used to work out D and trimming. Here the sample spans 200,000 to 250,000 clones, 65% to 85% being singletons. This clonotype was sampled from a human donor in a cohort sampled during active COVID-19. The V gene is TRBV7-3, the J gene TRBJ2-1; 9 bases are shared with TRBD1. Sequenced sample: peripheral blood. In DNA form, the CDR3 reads TGTGCCAGCAGCACCACAGGGGGCAGCAATGAGCAGTTCTTC. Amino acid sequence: CASSTTGGSNEQFF.